This T cell receptor (beta chain) was identified during a study of blood T cell repertoires in COVID-19. With V trimmed by 0 bases and J by 4 bases, 3 bases remained unmatched. Germline V lookup: CDR1 SGHTA, CDR2 FQGTGA. The CDR3 consists of 15 residues. The repertoire was sequenced with immunoSEQ multiplex PCR; TCRdb's copy has only in-frame clones and lacks some. The table shows 130,000 or so clones, with about 80% occurring only once. J is TRBJ2-5 and V is TRBV7-3; 9 bases agree with TRBD1. The origin of this receptor is a human donor in a cohort sampled during active COVID-19. Sequencing was performed on peripheral blood. CDR3 nucleotide sequence: TGTGCCAGCAGCTTAACTGGGACAGGGACAGAGACCCAGTACTTC. This translates into CASSLTGTGTETQYF.